This paragraph covers one T cell receptor beta chain sequence. Its cognate antigen has yet to be identified. No much larger clonotype is one base removed from it; base qualities were not supplied. CDR1 is given as MNHEY and CDR2 as SMNVEV, both from the germline V gene (reference sequence). Counted from cysteine to phenylalanine, this CDR3 has 15 amino acids. Of all the DNA, just the CDR3 is kept, 45 bases in frame from base 1. Unmatched junction bases come to 12, with V trimmed by 5 bases and J by 11 bases. The data belong to a study of T cell responses to AZD1222 COVID-19 vaccine (dated by TCRdb to the early 2020s). In terms of the full investigation: AZD1222 recipients whose second dose came at about 4 weeks and those whose second dose came at about 12 weeks were combined into one group, since spike-specific TCR depth and breadth did not differ between the two schedules. A total of 233 trial participants underwent TCR sequencing, of whom around 200 received two doses of AZD1222 and about 26 received two doses of the MenACWY control vaccine. Trial participants were enrolled by age into 18-55, 56-69 and 70-plus year subgroups, with approximately 160, 26 and 62 TCR-sequenced participants respectively. General findings and caveats noted by the study authors: Only five to seven AZD1222 recipients were SARS-CoV-2 seropositive at baseline, limiting conclusions about previously exposed vaccinees. Participants were mostly white British and included more females than males, and it was suggested by the authors that clonal diversity may have been underestimated. After two AZD1222 doses, both the breadth and the depth of spike-specific TCRs were significantly higher than at day 0 and than in MenACWY recipients. Because no day 14 peak-response samples were available, the repertoires could be characterized only after the peak T cell response. Reportedly, close to half of the unique spike-specific TCRs recognized epitopes lying outside the regions that are mutated in the B.1.351 and B.1.1.7 variants. Vaccine-associated CD4 TCRs spanned the whole spike protein, with dominant responses in regions 160-218 and 743-854. The 56-69-year group was small, and its depth increase did not reach significance, likely because of low power.

The CDR3 regions of human TCRbeta chains were analyzed by immunosequencing. The study's own analysis went as follows. Repertoire TCRs were checked for matches against a reference library of SARS-CoV-2-specific TCRs that had been generated using the MIRA antigen-specificity platform. Breadth was defined as the fraction of unique TCRs that were SARS-CoV-2-associated, and depth was defined as the fraction of total T cells that were SARS-CoV-2-associated. Each spike-specific TCR was assigned to its reactive spike region and to a CD4 or CD8 class using the MIRA data. Log10-transformed breadth and depth values were compared by one-way ANOVA with Sidak's multiple comparisons tests. In its TCRdb copy, this immuneACCESS table keeps in-frame sequences only and misses some clones. Where compared with another copy, unresolved V genes explain less than half of these, and the others have no known cause. V and J calls and clone size are copied from that table; D and trimming were computed from the DNA. The sample yields 150,000 or so clones; around 90% were counted once. The ten largest clonotypes hold about 2.5% of the sample.

The label giving this sample's time point can be read as: baseline before first vaccination. Vaccinee samples came from UK trials COV001 and COV002, including a single-blind randomized controlled phase 2/3 trial of AZD1222 (ChAdOx1 nCoV-19) in healthy adults. For TCRbeta chain sequencing, PBMC samples from trial participants were taken at day 0 and at day 28 after the second dose. This material consisted of peripheral blood, taken on day 0 of AZD1222 vaccination. The source is an adult in good health. The chain uses TRBV27 and TRBJ1-6, with 7 middle bases fitting TRBD1. CDR3 reads: CASSTDRVRGAPLHF. Here is the DNA: TGTGCCAGCAGTACCGACAGGGTCCGCGGGGCACCCCTCCACTTT.